The clone carrying this T cell receptor (beta chain) was detected many times. TCRdb called the RT-PCR reads again in MiXCR, with one record for every CDR3 protein. The sample lists more than 550,000 distinct CDR3 sequences; 14% were seen once. Per germline, CDR1 SQVTM and CDR2 ANQGSEA. The CDR3 consists of 15 residues. Trimming pared 4 bases from V and 2 bases from J, leaving 16 bases between. This chain joins TRBV29-1 and TRBJ2-3; D is possibly TRBD1 (7 bases). This receptor was obtained from a female donor in good health, serving as a healthy control. The sequencing sample was made of memory CD4+ T cells from blood. CDR3 sequence: CSVAGQGGVTDTQYF. In DNA form, the CDR3 reads TGCAGCGTTGCAGGGCAGGGGGGAGTCACAGATACGCAGTATTTT.